This paragraph covers one TCR beta chain sequence. This specimen belongs to a study of blood T cell repertoires in COVID-19. In the study overall: In each case, the material was cDNA or gDNA derived from T cells, B-cell-depleted T cells, or PBMCs.

With 7 bases clipped from V and 0 bases from J, the junction kept 9 bases outside the gene matches. This CDR3 is 16 amino acids long. CDR1 and CDR2 from the germline V gene are SNHLY and FYNNEI. The assay was immunoSEQ multiplex PCR, and TCRdb's table has in-frame clones only and misses some. The sample records 150,000 to 200,000 clones, less than 85% being singletons. The sequence was collected from an elderly woman with acute or convalescent COVID-19. Specimen: peripheral blood. The chain couples TRBV2 to TRBJ2-1, with 7 bases lining up with TRBD2. The CDR3 nucleotides are TGTGCCAGCACCCCCATCGGGGGGAGCTCCTACAATGAGCAGTTCTTC. This translates into CASTPIGGSSYNEQFF.